The 14 T cell receptor beta chains below come from one sample, sequenced in a study of technical replicates of blood from a handful of donors. TCRdb's table, derived via immunoSEQ multiplex PCR, lists solely in-frame clones and lacks some. The data hold approximately 18,000 clones, with 82% observed a single time. The sequencing sample was made of PBMCs. All receptors come from a human donor in good health. Some clones in this sample may be carry-over from other donors' samples.

The chain has TRBV30 and TRBJ2-7; 12 nucleotides line up with TRBD1. This CDR3 spans 14 amino acids. With V trimmed by 2 bases and J by 5 bases, 4 bases remained unmatched. CDR1 and CDR2 from the germline V gene are GTSNPN and SVGIG (reference sequence). CDR3 nucleotides: TGTGCCTGGAGTCAGGGACAGGGGGCCCACGAGCAGTACTTC. Translating it yields CAWSQGQGAHEQYF.

This clone came up once. The rearrangement uses TRBV5-1 and TRBJ2-5; TRBD1 agrees at 7 bases. V shed 0 bases and J 5 bases; nucleotides not matched to a gene: 7. Germline assignment: CDR1 SGHRS and CDR2 YFSETQ. The CDR3 extends over 15 amino acids. In DNA form, the CDR3 reads TGCGCCAGCAGCTTGGGGGACAGATCAGGGGAGACCCAGTACTTC. Amino acid sequence: CASSLGDRSGETQYF.

The chain is built from TRBV7-8 and TRBJ1-1; D remains unclear. Germline CDR1 SGHVS, CDR2 FQNEAQ. The CDR3 length is 18 residues. Trimming took off 7 bases at V and 2 bases at J, with 26 bases between the two ends. The CDR3 DNA reads TGTGCCAGCACCTTCGTGCACACCCCCTTACTAATTAACACTGAAGCTTTCTTT. The encoded protein is CASTFVHTPLLINTEAFF.

This chain connects TRBV10-3 to TRBJ1-1, with a tentative D call TRBD1 (6 bases). CDR1 and CDR2 (germline): ENHRY, SYGVKD. The CDR3 consists of 16 residues. Trimming left V 3 bases short and J 4 bases short, with 18 bases between. DNA of the CDR3: TGTGCCATCAGTGAAAGTAGGGGGGAGGGGGTCACTGAAGCTTTCTTT. It encodes CAISESRGEGVTEAFF.

This chain connects TRBV28 to TRBJ2-1, with 12 bases identical to TRBD2. V dropped 5 bases and J dropped 0; count of bases not matched to a gene: 8. CDR3 length equals 18 residues. CDR1 and CDR2 (germline): MDHEN, SYDVKM. The CDR3 spells CASSPGTSGWSSYNEQFF. The CDR3 DNA reads TGTGCCAGCAGTCCGGGGACTAGCGGGTGGAGCTCCTACAATGAGCAGTTCTTC.

The rearrangement links TRBV11-3 to TRBJ2-3, with D perhaps TRBD1 (5 bases). The germline V gene has CDR1 SGHNT and CDR2 YENEEA. Trimming removed 0 bases from V and 7 bases from J, with 23 bases in between. This CDR3 region has 18 residues. CDR3 sequence (DNA): TGTGCCAGCAGCTTAGACCAGGGCGGTTCGGCAAGGGTGAATACGCAGTATTTT. Encoded protein: CASSLDQGGSARVNTQYF. Together with reference TRBV11-3 and TRBJ2-3, the CDR3 gives the full variable domain: EAGVVQSPRYKIIEKKQPVAFWCNPISGHNTLYWYLQNLGQGPELLIRYENEEAVDDSQLPKDRFSAERLKGVDSTLKIQPAELGDSAVYLCASSLDQGGSARVNTQYFGPGTRLTVL.

The V gene is TRBV29-1, the J gene TRBJ2-1; D may be TRBD1 (5 bases). Germline assignment: CDR1 SQVTM and CDR2 ANQGSEA. Trimming removed 0 bases at V and 7 bases at J, with 16 bases between. The CDR3 covers 15 residues. In nucleotides, the CDR3 is TGCAGCGTTGAAGATCGGGCCCAGGGATTAAATGAGCAGTTCTTC. This codes for CSVEDRAQGLNEQFF.

This clone has only one observation. The rearrangement uses TRBV5-1 and TRBJ1-2; possible D gene TRBD1, 6 bases. The CDR3 loop spans 14 amino acids. Germline V gives CDR1 SGHRS, CDR2 YFSETQ. V lost 4 bases and J lost 6, with 16 bases in between. CDR3 in amino acids: CASSHLQGEDGYTF. CDR3 bases: TGCGCCAGCAGCCACTTACAGGGAGAGGATGGCTACACCTTC.

This rearrangement joins TRBV19 to TRBJ2-6; tentatively, D is TRBD2 (6 bases). CDR3 length equals 15 residues. The V and J ends lost 0 bases and 4 bases respectively, with 7 bases between them. Germline V gene sequence: CDR1 LNHDA, CDR2 SQIVND (reference sequence). The CDR3 spells CASSIDRGGANVLTF. The CDR3 DNA sequence: TGTGCCAGTAGTATAGATCGGGGGGGGGCCAACGTCCTGACTTTC.

The J gene is TRBJ2-7, the V gene TRBV6-5; TRBD2 agrees at 7 bases. The V and J ends lost 0 bases and 2 bases, in that order; junction bases with no gene match: 4. CDR1 is MNHEY, CDR2 SVGAGI, per germline. This CDR3 contains 15 residues. The CDR3 sequence: CASSYSGAGAYEQYF. DNA for the CDR3: TGTGCCAGCAGTTACTCGGGTGCGGGGGCCTACGAGCAGTACTTC.

The CDR3 region is CASTPPAGRTDTQYF. As DNA, the CDR3 is TGTGCCAGCACCCCCCCGGCGGGTCGCACAGATACGCAGTATTTT. The chain recombines TRBV28 with TRBJ2-3, with D possibly being TRBD2 (5 bases). Per the germline V gene, CDR1 is MDHEN and CDR2 is SYDVKM. V lost 7 bases and J 1 base, leaving 15 bases between the germline ends. This CDR3 is 15 amino acids long.

The V call is TRBV28, the J call TRBJ2-7; TRBD1 matches at 9 bases. The germline CDR1 and CDR2 sequences are MDHEN and SYDVKM. CDR3 length: 14 amino acids. Trimming at V came to 3 bases and at J to 6 bases, leaving 6 bases not matched to a gene. The CDR3 reads CASSFSGQGSEQYF. The CDR3 DNA follows: TGTGCCAGCAGTTTCTCGGGACAGGGTAGCGAGCAGTACTTC.

The rearrangement joins TRBV19 to TRBJ2-7, with TRBD2 matching 10 bases. Trimming took 0 bases from V and 2 from J; bases not matched to a gene: 7. The CDR3 extends over 17 amino acids. Germline assignment: CDR1 LNHDA and CDR2 SQIVND (reference sequence). The DNA for the CDR3 is TGTGCCAGTAGTATAGAAGTCACTAGCGGGATCGCCTACGAGCAGTACTTC. It specifies CASSIEVTSGIAYEQYF.

The genes are TRBV11-2 and TRBJ2-6, with D perhaps TRBD2 (5 bases). V was pared by 0 bases and J by 0 bases, with 12 bases between. From germline, CDR1 is SGHAT and CDR2 FQNNGV. The CDR3 extends over 18 amino acids. The DNA for the CDR3 is TGTGCCAGCAGCTTAGATCCTCAGGACTTCTCTGGGGCCAACGTCCTGACTTTC. Translating it yields CASSLDPQDFSGANVLTF. The full variable domain, rest sourced from reference TRBV11-2 and TRBJ2-6, is EAGVAQSPRYKIIEKRQSVAFWCNPISGHATLYWYQQILGQGPKLLIQFQNNGVVDDSQLPKDRFSAERLKGVDSTLKIQPAKLEDSAVYLCASSLDPQDFSGANVLTFGAGSRLTVL.